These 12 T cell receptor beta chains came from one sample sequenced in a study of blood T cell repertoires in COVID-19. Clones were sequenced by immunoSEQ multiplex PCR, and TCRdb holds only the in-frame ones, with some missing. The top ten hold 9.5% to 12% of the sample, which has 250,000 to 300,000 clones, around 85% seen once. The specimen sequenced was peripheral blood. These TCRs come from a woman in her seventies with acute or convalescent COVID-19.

The CDR3 here is CASKVQTEAFF. CDR3 nucleotide sequence: TGTGCCAGCAAGGTACAGACTGAAGCTTTCTTT. V and J are TRBV2 and TRBJ1-1; D gene ambiguous. Between the trimmed V and J ends, which lost 7 bases and 5 bases, there was a span of 8 bases. The CDR3 contains 11 residues. Germline values: CDR1 SNHLY, CDR2 FYNNEI.

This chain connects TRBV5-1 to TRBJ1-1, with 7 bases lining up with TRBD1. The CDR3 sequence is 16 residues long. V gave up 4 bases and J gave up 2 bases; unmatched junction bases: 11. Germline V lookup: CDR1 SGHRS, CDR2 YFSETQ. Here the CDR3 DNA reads TGCGCCAGCAGCCTGATCGGACAGGCCTCAAACACTGAAGCTTTCTTT. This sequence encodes CASSLIGQASNTEAFF. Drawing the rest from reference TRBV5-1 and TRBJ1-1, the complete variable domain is KAGVTQTPRYLIKTRGQQVTLSCSPISGHRSVSWYQQTPGQGLQFLFEYFSETQRNKGNFPGRFSGRQFSNSRSEMNVSTLELGDSALYLCASSLIGQASNTEAFFGQGTRLTVV.

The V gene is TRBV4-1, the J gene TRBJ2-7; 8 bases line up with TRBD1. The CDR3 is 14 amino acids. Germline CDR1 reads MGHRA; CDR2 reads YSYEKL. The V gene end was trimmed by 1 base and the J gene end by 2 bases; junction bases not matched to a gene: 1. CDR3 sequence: CASSQGTGPYEQYF. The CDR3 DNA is TGCGCCAGCAGCCAAGGGACAGGGCCCTACGAGCAGTACTTC.

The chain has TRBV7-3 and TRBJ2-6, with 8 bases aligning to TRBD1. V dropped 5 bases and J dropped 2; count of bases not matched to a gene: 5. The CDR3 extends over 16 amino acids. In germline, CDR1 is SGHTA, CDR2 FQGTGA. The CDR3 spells CASSRTGYAGANVLTF. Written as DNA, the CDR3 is TGTGCCAGCAGCCGGACAGGGTACGCTGGGGCCAACGTCCTGACTTTC.

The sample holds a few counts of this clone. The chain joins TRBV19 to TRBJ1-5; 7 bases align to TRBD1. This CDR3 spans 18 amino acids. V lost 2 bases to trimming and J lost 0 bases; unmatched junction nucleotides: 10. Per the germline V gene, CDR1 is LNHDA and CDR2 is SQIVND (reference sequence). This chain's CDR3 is CASSISRTGVTSNQPQHF. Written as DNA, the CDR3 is TGTGCCAGTAGTATAAGTCGGACAGGAGTTACTAGCAATCAGCCCCAGCATTTT.

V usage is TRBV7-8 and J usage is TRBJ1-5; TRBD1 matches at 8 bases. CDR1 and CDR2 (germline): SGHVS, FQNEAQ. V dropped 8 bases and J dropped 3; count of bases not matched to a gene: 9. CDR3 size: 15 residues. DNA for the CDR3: TGTGCCAGCCGAGCTGTGACAGGGGCCAATCAGCCCCAGCATTTT. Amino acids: CASRAVTGANQPQHF.

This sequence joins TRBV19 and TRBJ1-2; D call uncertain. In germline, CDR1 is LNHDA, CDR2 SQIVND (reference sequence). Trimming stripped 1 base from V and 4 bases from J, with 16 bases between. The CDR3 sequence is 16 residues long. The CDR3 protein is CASSIVGIGGLYGYTF. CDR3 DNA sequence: TGTGCCAGTAGTATAGTCGGAATCGGAGGGCTCTATGGCTACACCTTC.

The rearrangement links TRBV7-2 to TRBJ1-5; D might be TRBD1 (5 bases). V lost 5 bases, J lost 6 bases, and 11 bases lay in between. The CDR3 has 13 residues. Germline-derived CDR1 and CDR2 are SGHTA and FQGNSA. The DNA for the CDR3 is TGTGCCAGCAGCGTGCAGGGCGGTCAGCCCCAGCATTTT. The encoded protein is CASSVQGGQPQHF.

The CDR3 DNA reads TGCGCCAGCAGTATAGCAAGTCCGCCCCAAGAGACCCAGTACTTC. Residues: CASSIASPPQETQYF. The J gene is TRBJ2-5, the V gene TRBV5-1; D gene ambiguous. The CDR3 covers 15 residues. Deletions cut 5 bases from V and 1 base from J, with 15 bases between. Germline CDR1 and CDR2: SGHRS and YFSETQ.

Here the CDR3 DNA reads TGTGCCAGCAGCTTCCAGGGGAACACTGAAGCTTTCTTT. Protein product: CASSFQGNTEAFF. The chain is built from TRBV11-2 and TRBJ1-1, with D maybe TRBD1 (5 bases). V was shortened by 3 bases and J by 1 base, with 6 bases between the two germline ends. This CDR3 has 13 residues. Per germline, CDR1 SGHAT and CDR2 FQNNGV.

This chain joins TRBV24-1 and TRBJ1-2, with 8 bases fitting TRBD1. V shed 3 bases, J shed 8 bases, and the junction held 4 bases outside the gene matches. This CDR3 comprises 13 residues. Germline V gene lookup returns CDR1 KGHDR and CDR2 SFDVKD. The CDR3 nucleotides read TGTGCCACCAGTGATCCCGGGACAGGAGGCTACACCTTC. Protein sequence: CATSDPGTGGYTF.

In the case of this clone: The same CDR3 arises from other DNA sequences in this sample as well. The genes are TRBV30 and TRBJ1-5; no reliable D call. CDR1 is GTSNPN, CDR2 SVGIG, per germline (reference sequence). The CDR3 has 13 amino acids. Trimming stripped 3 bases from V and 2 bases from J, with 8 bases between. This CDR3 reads CAWSPQGNQPQHF. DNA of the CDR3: TGTGCCTGGAGCCCTCAGGGCAATCAGCCCCAGCATTTT.